A selection of T cell receptor beta chains follows, all from one sample in a study of post-analysis software for immune sequencing data. From the PCR reads, TCRdb called clonotypes with MiXCR, one entry per CDR3 protein. The table includes about 430,000 distinct CDR3 sequences, approximately 42% detected once. The sample consisted of blood. The receptors stem from a girl under 10 years old with multiple sclerosis. CDR3s include the opening cysteine and the closing phenylalanine or tryptophan.

j_call | v_call | cdr3_aa
NA | TRBV9 | CASSASGSRYEQYF
TRBJ1-6 | TRBV27 | CASSDREGSPLHF
TRBJ1-2 | TRBV28 | CASSLRGSGGYTF
TRBJ2-1 | TRBV20-1 | CSPLAGGTNEQFF
TRBJ2-3 | TRBV20-1 | CSAKSSTEITSTDTQYF
TRBJ1-2 | TRBV20-1 | CSAQKLPGYTF
TRBJ2-7 | TRBV6-5 | CASRPTGSSYEQYF
TRBJ2-3 | TRBV15 | CATSRELTSTDTQYF
TRBJ1-2 | TRBV15 | CATSGRTPYGYTF
TRBJ2-1 | TRBV5-1 | CASSPRTSGNNEQFF
TRBJ2-7 | TRBV11-2 | CASSPTGLAELYEQYF
TRBJ2-2 | TRBV19 | CASSSDGNTGELFF
TRBJ2-7 | TRBV9 | CASSAPGYEQYF
TRBJ1-1 | TRBV12-3/TRBV12-4 | CASSFRGGSTEAFF
TRBJ2-5 | TRBV12-3/TRBV12-4 | CVTGDRTQETQYF
TRBJ1-4 | TRBV5-1 | CASSLGSATNEKLFF
TRBJ2-3 | TRBV7-9 | CASSLGTRDTQYF
TRBJ2-1 | TRBV20-1 | CSAHTSGRQNYYNEQFF
TRBJ1-1 | TRBV5-1 | CASSITWESTEAFF
TRBJ1-5 | TRBV12-3/TRBV12-4 | CANSPTGYGQPQHF
TRBJ2-5 | TRBV28 | CASRVPQETQYF
TRBJ2-4 | TRBV27 | CASSPTLGLALFAKNIQYF
TRBJ1-1 | TRBV12-3/TRBV12-4 | CASSSSDTPNTGAFF
TRBJ2-7 | TRBV7-8 | CASTWTGGRYEQYF
TRBJ1-1 | TRBV6-5 | CASSYSIGGDTEAFF